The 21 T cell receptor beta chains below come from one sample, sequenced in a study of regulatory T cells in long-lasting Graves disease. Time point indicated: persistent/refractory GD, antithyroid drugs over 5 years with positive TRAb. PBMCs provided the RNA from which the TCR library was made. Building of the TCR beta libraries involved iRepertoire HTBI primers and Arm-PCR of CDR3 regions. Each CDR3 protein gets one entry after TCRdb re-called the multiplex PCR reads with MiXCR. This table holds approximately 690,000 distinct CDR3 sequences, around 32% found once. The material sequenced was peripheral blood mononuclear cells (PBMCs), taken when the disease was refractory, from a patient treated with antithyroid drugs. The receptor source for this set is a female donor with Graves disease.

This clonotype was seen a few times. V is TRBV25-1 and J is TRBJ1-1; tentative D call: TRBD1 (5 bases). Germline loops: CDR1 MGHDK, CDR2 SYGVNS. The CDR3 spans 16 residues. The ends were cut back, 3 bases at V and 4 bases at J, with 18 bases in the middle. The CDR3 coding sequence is TGTGCCAGCAGTGATTCAACCGACCGCGGGGGCACTGAAGCTTTCTTT. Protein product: CASSDSTDRGGTEAFF.

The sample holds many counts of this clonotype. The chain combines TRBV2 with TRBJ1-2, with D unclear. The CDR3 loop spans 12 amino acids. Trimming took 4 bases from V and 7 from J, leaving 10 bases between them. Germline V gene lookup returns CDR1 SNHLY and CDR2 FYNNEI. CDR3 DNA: TGTGCCAGCAGTGCCGATCGGAGTGGCTACACCTTC. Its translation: CASSADRSGYTF.

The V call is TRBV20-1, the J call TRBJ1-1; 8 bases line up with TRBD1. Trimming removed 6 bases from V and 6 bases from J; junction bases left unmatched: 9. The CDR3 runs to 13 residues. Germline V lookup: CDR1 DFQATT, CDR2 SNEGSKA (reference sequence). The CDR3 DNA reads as TGCAGTGCACAAGGACAGGGTGGATCTGAAGCTTTCTTT. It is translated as CSAQGQGGSEAFF.

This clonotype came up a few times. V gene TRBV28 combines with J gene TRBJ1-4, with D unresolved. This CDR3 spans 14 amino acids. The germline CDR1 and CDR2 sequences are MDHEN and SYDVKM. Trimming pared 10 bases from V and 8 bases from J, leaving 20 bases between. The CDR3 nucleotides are TGTGCCACAACATCCCCCGGGAAGAACGAAAAACTGTTTTTT. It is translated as CATTSPGKNEKLFF.

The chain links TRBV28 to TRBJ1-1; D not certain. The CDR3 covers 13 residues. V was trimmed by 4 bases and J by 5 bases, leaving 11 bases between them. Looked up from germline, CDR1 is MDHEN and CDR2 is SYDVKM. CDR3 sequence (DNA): TGTGCCAGCAGTTCCAGGAAGTGGACTGAAGCTTTCTTT. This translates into CASSSRKWTEAFF.

The CDR3 region is CASSESGVRDRGQSNTEAFF. The DNA of the CDR3 is TGCGCCAGCAGTGAGTCCGGCGTCCGGGACAGGGGGCAGTCGAACACTGAAGCTTTCTTT. V and J are TRBV10-1 and TRBJ1-1; TRBD1 agrees at 12 bases. The CDR3 length is 20 residues. The germline V gene encodes CDR1 WNHNN and CDR2 SYGVQD (reference sequence). Trimming removed 0 bases from V and 1 base from J; junction bases left unmatched: 12.

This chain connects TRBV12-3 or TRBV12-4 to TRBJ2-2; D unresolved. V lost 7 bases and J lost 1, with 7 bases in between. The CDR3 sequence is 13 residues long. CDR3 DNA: TGTGCCAGCACTCTAGTGAACACCGGGGAGCTGTTTTTT. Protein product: CASTLVNTGELFF.

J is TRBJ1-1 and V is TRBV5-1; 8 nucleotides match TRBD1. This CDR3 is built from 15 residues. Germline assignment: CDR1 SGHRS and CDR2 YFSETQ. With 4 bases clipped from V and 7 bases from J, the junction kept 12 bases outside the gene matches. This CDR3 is CASSLRTGKTDEAFF. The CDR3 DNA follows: TGCGCCAGCAGCCTTCGGACAGGGAAGACGGATGAAGCTTTCTTT.

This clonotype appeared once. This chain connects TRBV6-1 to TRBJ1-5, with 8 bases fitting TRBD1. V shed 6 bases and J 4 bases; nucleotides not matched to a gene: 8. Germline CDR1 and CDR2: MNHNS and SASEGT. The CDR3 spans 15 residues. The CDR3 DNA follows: TGTGCCAGCAGCCAAAACAGGGGGTGGAATCAGCCCCAGCATTTT. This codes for CASSQNRGWNQPQHF.

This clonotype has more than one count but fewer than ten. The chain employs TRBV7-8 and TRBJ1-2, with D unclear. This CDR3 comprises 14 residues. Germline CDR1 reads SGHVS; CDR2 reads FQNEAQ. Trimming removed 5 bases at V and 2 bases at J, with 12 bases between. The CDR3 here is CASSRAPGNYGYTF. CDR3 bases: TGTGCCAGCAGCCGGGCCCCGGGCAACTATGGCTACACCTTC.

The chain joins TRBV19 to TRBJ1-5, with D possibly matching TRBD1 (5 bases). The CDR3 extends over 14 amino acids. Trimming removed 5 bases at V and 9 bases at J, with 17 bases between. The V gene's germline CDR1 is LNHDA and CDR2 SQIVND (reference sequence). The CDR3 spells CASSLGPRPGPQHF. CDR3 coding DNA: TGTGCCAGTAGTTTGGGACCTCGGCCAGGGCCCCAGCATTTT.

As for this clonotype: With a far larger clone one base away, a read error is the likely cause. The CDR3 spells CASKEVGEASF. The CDR3 DNA sequence: TGTGCCAGCAAGGAGGTGGGTGAAGCTTCCTTT. J is TRBJ1-6 and V is TRBV6-1; D is uncertain. The CDR3 spans 11 residues. The germline V gene encodes CDR1 MNHNS and CDR2 SASEGT.

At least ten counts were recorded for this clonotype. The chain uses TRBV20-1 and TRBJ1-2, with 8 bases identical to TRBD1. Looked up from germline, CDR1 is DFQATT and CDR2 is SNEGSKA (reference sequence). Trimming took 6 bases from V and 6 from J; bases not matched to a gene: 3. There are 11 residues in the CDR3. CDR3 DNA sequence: TGCAGTGCAAGGACAGGGAATGGCTACACCTTC. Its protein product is CSARTGNGYTF.

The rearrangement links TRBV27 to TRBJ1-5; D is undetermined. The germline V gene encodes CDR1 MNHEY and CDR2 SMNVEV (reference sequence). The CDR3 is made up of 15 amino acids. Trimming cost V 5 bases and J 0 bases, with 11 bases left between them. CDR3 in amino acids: CASSEPSNSNQPQHF. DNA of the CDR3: TGTGCCAGCAGTGAACCTAGTAATAGCAATCAGCCCCAGCATTTT.

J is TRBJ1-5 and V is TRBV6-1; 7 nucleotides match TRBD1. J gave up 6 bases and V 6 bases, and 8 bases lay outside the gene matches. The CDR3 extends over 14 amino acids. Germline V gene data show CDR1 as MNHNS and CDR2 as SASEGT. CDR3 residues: CASRQGGPSQPQHF. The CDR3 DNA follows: TGTGCCAGCAGACAAGGGGGCCCTAGTCAGCCCCAGCATTTT.

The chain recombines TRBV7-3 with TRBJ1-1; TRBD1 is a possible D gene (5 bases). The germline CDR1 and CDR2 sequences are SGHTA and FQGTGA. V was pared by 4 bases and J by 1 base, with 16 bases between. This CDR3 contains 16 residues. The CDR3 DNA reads TGTGCCAGCAGCTCCACCAACCTCAGGGAGAACACTGAAGCTTTCTTT. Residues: CASSSTNLRENTEAFF.

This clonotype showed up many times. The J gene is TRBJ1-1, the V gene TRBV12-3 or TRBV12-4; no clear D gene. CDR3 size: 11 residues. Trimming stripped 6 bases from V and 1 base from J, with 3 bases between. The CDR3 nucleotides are TGTGCCAGCAGGACGAACACTGAAGCTTTCTTT. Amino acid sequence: CASRTNTEAFF.

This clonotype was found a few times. CDR3 loop: CAWSVSLQLTGELFF. The CDR3, as DNA: TGTGCCTGGAGCGTTAGCCTCCAGTTGACCGGGGAGCTGTTTTTT. The V gene is TRBV30, the J gene TRBJ2-2, with D unresolved. Looked up from germline, CDR1 is GTSNPN and CDR2 is SVGIG (reference sequence). The CDR3 is made up of 15 amino acids. The ends were cut back, 3 bases at V and 5 bases at J, with 16 bases in the middle.

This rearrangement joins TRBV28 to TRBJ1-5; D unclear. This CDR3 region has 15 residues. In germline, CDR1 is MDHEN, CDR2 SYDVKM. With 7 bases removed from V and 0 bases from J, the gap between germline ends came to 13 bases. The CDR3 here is CASTLTVASNQPQHF. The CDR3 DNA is TGTGCCAGCACCCTTACAGTGGCTAGCAATCAGCCCCAGCATTTT.

The CDR3 region has the DNA TGTGCCAGCAGACCCATTGGGGAGGGCCCCAATCAGCCCCAGCATTTT. Translation: CASRPIGEGPNQPQHF. This rearrangement joins TRBV2 to TRBJ1-5; D remains unclear. The CDR3 length is 16 residues. V lost 6 bases and J 3 bases, leaving 18 bases between the germline ends. In germline, CDR1 is SNHLY, CDR2 FYNNEI. Looking up the rest from reference TRBV2 and TRBJ1-5 gives the full variable domain: EPEVTQTPSHQVTQMGQEVILRCVPISNHLYFYWYRQILGQKVEFLVSFYNNEISEKSEIFDDQFSVERPDGSNFTLKIRSTKLEDSAMYFCASRPIGEGPNQPQHFGDGTRLSIL.

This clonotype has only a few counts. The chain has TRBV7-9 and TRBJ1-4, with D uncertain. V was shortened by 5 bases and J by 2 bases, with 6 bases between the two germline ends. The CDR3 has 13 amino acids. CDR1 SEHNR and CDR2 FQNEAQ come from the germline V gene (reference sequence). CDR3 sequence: CASSPQTNEKLFF. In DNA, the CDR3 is TGTGCCAGCAGCCCACAGACTAATGAAAAACTGTTTTTT.